These 12 T cell receptor beta chains originate from one sample sequenced in a study of T cell changes during pregnancy in multiple sclerosis. Using immunoSEQ multiplex PCR, the repertoire was profiled, and TCRdb retains in-frame clones only, with some absent. The table records roughly 52,000 clones, approximately 92% of them present only once. The sample consisted of CD4+ T cells from peripheral blood mononuclear cells, taken in the third trimester of pregnancy. These receptors all come from a female donor with multiple sclerosis, enrolled in a pregnancy study.

The chain employs TRBV9 and TRBJ2-5; D is unclear. Germline-derived CDR1 and CDR2 are SGDLS and YYNGEE. V shed 2 bases and J shed 9 bases, with 14 bases lying between them. The CDR3 totals 13 residues. As DNA, the CDR3 is TGTGCCAGCAGCGTGTCCCTAGATGCGGCCCAGTACTTC. Translating it yields CASSVSLDAAQYF. Together with reference TRBV9 and TRBJ2-5, the CDR3 gives the full variable domain: DSGVTQTPKHLITATGQRVTLRCSPRSGDLSVYWYQQSLDQGLQFLIQYYNGEERAKGNILERFSAQQFPDLHSELNLSSLELGDSALYFCASSVSLDAAQYFGPGTRLLVL.

The rearrangement links TRBV6-6 to TRBJ2-7, with 7 bases aligning to TRBD1. V was clipped by 6 bases and J by 0 bases; unmatched bases: 5. Germline V gene data show CDR1 as MNHNY and CDR2 as SVGAGI (reference sequence). The CDR3 is 14 residues long. The CDR3 nucleotides are TGTGCCAGCAGCAGAACAGGGGCCTCCTACGAGCAGTACTTC. Residues: CASSRTGASYEQYF.

V is TRBV5-1 and J is TRBJ2-2; TRBD2 agrees at 8 bases. The CDR3 contains 16 residues. Trimming cost V 0 bases and J 4 bases; bases outside gene matches: 5. In germline, CDR1 is SGHRS, CDR2 YFSETQ. CDR3 sequence reads: CASSLDPGGITGELFF. CDR3 nucleotide sequence: TGCGCCAGCAGCTTGGATCCGGGGGGGATCACCGGGGAGCTGTTTTTT.

V and J are TRBV7-9 and TRBJ2-1; no clear D. V gave up 7 bases and J gave up 5 bases, with 18 bases separating them. There are 15 residues in the CDR3. Germline-derived CDR1 and CDR2 are SEHNR and FQNEAQ (reference sequence). The CDR3: CASTLREWYDNEQFF. CDR3 nucleotide sequence: TGTGCCAGCACCCTACGAGAGTGGTATGACAATGAGCAGTTCTTC. Full variable domain (missing parts from reference TRBV7-9 and TRBJ2-1): DTGVSQNPRHKITKRGQNVTFRCDPISEHNRLYWYRQTLGQGPEFLTYFQNEAQLEKSRLLSDRFSAERPKGSFSTLEIQRTEQGDSAMYLCASTLREWYDNEQFFGPGTRLTVL.

The chain uses TRBV7-3 and TRBJ1-1; D gene ambiguous. CDR1 and CDR2 (germline): SGHTA, FQGTGA. Trimming took 5 bases from V and 4 from J, leaving 20 bases between them. The CDR3 is 16 amino acids. This CDR3 is CASSETGGLGATEAFF. CDR3 DNA sequence: TGTGCCAGCAGCGAAACCGGAGGGTTAGGAGCCACTGAAGCTTTCTTT.

The chain joins TRBV19 to TRBJ2-1; D remains ambiguous. Per the germline V gene, CDR1 is LNHDA and CDR2 is SQIVND (reference sequence). The CDR3 runs 14 residues. V was cut by 1 base and J by 7 bases, with 11 bases left in between. The CDR3 nucleotides read TGTGCCAGTAGTATAGTTACGAGAGAGAATGAGCAGTTCTTC. This gives the protein CASSIVTRENEQFF.

In this sample, this clone turned up once. V usage is TRBV5-4 and J usage is TRBJ1-4; 7 nucleotides align to TRBD1. The V segment lost 4 bases and the J segment 8 bases; nucleotides outside the gene matches: 8. Germline CDR1 reads SGHNT; CDR2 reads YYREEE (reference sequence). This CDR3 region has 14 residues. CDR3 DNA: TGTGCCAGCAGCCGAGGGGGCCGGGACGAAAAACTGTTTTTT. This translates into CASSRGGRDEKLFF.

This chain connects TRBV13 to TRBJ2-7; tentatively, D is TRBD1 (6 bases). The CDR3 covers 14 residues. V was clipped by 5 bases and J by 2 bases, with 13 bases between them. Per germline, CDR1 PRHDT and CDR2 FYEKMQ (reference sequence). Here the CDR3 reads CASSHRTAAYEQYF. CDR3 coding DNA: TGTGCCAGCAGCCACAGGACAGCCGCCTACGAGCAGTACTTC.

V and J are TRBV5-4 and TRBJ2-7; D is unclear. V was cut by 4 bases and J by 2 bases, with 10 bases left in between. The CDR3 loop spans 13 amino acids. Germline V gene data show CDR1 as SGHNT and CDR2 as YYREEE (reference sequence). Written as DNA, the CDR3 is TGTGCCAGCAGCCCGGAGCCAACCTACGAGCAGTACTTC. As protein: CASSPEPTYEQYF.

The genes are TRBV19 and TRBJ2-5, with 7 bases that match TRBD2. The CDR3 extends over 14 amino acids. Germline lookup yields CDR1 LNHDA and CDR2 SQIVND (reference sequence). With V trimmed by 6 bases and J by 4 bases, 8 bases remained unmatched. The chain's CDR3 is CASRPSGGGETQYF. CDR3 bases: TGTGCCAGTAGGCCTAGCGGTGGGGGAGAGACCCAGTACTTC. The complete variable domain, with remaining parts taken from reference TRBV19 and TRBJ2-5, reads DGGITQSPKYLFRKEGQNVTLSCEQNLNHDAMYWYRQDPGQGLRLIYYSQIVNDFQKGDIAEGYSVSREKKESFPLTVTSAQKNPTAFYLCASRPSGGGETQYFGPGTRLLVL.

CDR3 residues: CASSEQGARYEQYF. The CDR3 nucleotides are TGTGCCAGCAGTGAACAGGGTGCTCGGTACGAGCAGTACTTC. The J gene is TRBJ2-7, the V gene TRBV2; the D gene is possibly TRBD1 (5 bases). This CDR3 has 14 residues. Germline CDR1 and CDR2: SNHLY and FYNNEI. Trimming left V 2 bases short and J 4 bases short, with 12 bases between.

Turning to this clone: A read error may account for a junction end that differs from germline. The chain has TRBV5-1 and TRBJ2-7; tentative D call: TRBD2 (5 bases). Germline CDR1 is SGHRS and CDR2 is YFSETQ. CDR3 length equals 12 residues. CDR3 sequence: CASSPSGESFHF. In DNA, the CDR3 is TGCGCCAGCAGCCCCAGCGGCGAATCTTTCCACTTC.